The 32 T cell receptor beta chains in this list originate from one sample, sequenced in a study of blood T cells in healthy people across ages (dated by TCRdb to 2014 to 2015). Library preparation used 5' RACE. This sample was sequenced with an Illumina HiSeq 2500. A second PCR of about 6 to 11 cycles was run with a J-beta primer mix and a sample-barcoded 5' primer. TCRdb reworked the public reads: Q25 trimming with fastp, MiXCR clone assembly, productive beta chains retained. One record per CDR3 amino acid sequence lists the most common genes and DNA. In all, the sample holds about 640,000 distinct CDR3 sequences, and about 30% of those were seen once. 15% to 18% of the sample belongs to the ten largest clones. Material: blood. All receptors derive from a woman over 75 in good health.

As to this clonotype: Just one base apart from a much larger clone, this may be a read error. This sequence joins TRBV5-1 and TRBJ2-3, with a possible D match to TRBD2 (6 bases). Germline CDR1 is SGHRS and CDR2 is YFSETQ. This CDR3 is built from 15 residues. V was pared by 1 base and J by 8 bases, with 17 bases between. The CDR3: CASSLFLRDPSTQYF. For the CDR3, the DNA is TGCGCCAGCAGCTTGTTCTTGCGGGACCCTTCTACGCAGTATTTT.

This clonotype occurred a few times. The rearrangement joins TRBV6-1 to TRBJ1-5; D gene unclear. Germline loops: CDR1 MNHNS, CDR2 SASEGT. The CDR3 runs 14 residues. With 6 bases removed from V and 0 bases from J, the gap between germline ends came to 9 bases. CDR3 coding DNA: TGTGCCAGCAGGGACGGCCCTAGCAATCAGCCCCAGCATTTT. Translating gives CASRDGPSNQPQHF.

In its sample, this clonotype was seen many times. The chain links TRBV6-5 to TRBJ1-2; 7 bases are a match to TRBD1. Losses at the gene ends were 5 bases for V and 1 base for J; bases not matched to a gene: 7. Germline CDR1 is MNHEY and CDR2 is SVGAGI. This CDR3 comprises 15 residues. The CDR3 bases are TGTGCCAGCAGTGTCAGGGGGAGATATAACTATGGCTACACCTTC. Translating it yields CASSVRGRYNYGYTF.

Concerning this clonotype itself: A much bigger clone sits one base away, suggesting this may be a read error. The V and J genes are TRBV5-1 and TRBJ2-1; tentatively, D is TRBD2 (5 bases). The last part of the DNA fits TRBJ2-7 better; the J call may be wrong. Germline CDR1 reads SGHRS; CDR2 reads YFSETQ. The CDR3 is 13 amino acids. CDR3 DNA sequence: TGCGCCAGCAGGAGGGATTCCTACAATGAGCAGTACTTC. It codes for CASRRDSYNEQYF.

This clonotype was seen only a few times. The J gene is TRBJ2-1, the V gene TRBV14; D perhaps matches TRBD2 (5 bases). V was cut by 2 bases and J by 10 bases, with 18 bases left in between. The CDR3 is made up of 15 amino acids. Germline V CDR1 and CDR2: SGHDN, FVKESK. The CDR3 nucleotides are TGTGCCAGCAGCCAATTGGGCAGACTAATAACCGAGCAGTTCTTC. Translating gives CASSQLGRLITEQFF.

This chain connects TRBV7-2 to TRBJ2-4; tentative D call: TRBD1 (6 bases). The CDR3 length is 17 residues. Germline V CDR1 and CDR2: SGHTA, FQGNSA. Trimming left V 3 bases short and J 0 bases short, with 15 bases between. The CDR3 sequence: CASSLYDRTLAKNIQYF. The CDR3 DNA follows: TGTGCCAGCAGCTTGTACGACAGGACCCTAGCCAAAAACATTCAGTACTTC.

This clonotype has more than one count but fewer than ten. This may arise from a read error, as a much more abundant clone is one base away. The CDR3 coding sequence is TGTGCCAGCAGGGCCTGGCATCAAGAGACCCAGTTCTTC. This gives the protein CASRAWHQETQFF. The chain uses TRBV6-5 and TRBJ2-1; D ambiguous. Trimming pared 6 bases from V and 13 bases from J, leaving 19 bases between. CDR3 size: 13 residues. CDR1 is MNHEY, CDR2 SVGAGI, per germline.

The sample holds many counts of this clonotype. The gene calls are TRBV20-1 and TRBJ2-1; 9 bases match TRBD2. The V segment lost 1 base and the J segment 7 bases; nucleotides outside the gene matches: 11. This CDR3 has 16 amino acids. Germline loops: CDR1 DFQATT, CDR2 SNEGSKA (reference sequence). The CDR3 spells CSARAPPGLAGNEQFF. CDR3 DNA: TGCAGTGCTAGAGCCCCTCCGGGACTAGCAGGAAATGAGCAGTTCTTC.

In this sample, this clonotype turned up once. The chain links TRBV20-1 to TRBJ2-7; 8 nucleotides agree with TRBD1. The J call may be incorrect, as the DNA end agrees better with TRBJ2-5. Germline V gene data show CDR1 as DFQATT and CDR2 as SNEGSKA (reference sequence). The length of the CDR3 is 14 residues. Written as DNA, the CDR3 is TGCAGTGCTCGCACAGGGGGTTCGGGAGAGACCCAGTACTTC. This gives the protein CSARTGGSGETQYF.

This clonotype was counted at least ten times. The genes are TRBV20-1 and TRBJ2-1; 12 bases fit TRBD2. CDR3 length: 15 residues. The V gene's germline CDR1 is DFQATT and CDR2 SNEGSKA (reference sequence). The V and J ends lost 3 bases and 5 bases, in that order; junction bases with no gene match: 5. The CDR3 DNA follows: TGCAGTGCTAGTCCCCGGACTAGCGGGGACAATGAGCAGTTCTTC. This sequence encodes CSASPRTSGDNEQFF.

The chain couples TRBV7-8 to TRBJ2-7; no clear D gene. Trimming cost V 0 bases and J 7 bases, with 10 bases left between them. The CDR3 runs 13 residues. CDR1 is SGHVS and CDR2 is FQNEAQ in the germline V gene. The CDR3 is CASSLAWFNEQYF. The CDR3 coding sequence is TGTGCCAGCAGCTTAGCGTGGTTCAATGAGCAGTACTTC. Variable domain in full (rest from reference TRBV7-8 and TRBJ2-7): GAGVSQSPRYKVAKRGQDVALRCDPISGHVSLFWYQQALGQGPEFLTYFQNEAQLDKSGLPSDRFFAERPEGSVSTLKIQRTQQEDSAVYLCASSLAWFNEQYFGPGTRLTVT.

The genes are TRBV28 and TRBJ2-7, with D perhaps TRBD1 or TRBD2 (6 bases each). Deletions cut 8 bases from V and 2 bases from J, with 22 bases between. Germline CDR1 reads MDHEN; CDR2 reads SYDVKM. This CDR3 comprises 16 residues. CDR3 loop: CASSPWTTGITYEQYF. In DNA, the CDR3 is TGTGCCAGCTCACCATGGACTACAGGGATTACCTACGAGCAGTACTTC.

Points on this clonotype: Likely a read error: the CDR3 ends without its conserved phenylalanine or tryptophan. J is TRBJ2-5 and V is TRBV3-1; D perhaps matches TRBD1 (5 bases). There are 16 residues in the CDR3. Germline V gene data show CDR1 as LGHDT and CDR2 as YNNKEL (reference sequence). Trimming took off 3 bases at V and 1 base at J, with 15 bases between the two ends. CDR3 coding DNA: TGTGCCAGCAGCCAGCTATTGCAGGGCCCCCAAGAGACCCAGTACGGC. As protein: CASSQLLQGPQETQYG.

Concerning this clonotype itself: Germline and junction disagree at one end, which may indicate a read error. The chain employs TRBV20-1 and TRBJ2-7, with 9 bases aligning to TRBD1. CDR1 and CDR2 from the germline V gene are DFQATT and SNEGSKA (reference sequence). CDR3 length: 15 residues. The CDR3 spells CNARDPGQGTYEQYF. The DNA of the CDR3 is TGCAATGCTAGAGATCCGGGACAGGGCACCTACGAGCAGTACTTC.

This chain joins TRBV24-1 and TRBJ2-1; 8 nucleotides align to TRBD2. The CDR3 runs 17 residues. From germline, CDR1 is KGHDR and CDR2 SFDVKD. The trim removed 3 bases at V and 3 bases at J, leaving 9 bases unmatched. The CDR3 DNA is TGTGCCACCAGTGATCCGGTAAGCGGGGGTAGCTACAATGAGCAGTTCTTC. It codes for CATSDPVSGGSYNEQFF.

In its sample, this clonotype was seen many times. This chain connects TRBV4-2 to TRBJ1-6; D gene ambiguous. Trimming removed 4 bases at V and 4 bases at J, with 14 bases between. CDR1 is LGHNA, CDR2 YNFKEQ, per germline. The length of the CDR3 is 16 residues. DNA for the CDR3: TGTGCCAGCAGCCGCGCGCAGTTGTATTATAATTCACCCCTCCACTTT. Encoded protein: CASSRAQLYYNSPLHF.

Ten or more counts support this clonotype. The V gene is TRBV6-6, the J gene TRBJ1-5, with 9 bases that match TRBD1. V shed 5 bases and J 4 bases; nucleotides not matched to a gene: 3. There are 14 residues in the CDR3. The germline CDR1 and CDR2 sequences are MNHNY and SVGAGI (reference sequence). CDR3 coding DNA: TGTGCCAGCAGTCGGGACAGGGCAAATCAGCCCCAGCATTTT. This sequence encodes CASSRDRANQPQHF.

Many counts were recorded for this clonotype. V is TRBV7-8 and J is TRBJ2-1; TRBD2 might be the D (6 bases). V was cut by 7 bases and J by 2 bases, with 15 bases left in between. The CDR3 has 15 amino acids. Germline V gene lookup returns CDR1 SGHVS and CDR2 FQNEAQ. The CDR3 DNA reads TGTGCCAGCATCGAGGGGTGGGGGGCCTACAATGAGCAGTTCTTC. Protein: CASIEGWGAYNEQFF.

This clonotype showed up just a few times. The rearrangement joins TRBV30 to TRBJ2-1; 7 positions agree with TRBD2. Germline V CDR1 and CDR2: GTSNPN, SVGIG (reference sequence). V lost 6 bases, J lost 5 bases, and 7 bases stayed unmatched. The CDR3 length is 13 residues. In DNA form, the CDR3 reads TGTGCCTGTAGCGGGCCTATGGACAATGAGCAGTTCTTC. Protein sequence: CACSGPMDNEQFF.

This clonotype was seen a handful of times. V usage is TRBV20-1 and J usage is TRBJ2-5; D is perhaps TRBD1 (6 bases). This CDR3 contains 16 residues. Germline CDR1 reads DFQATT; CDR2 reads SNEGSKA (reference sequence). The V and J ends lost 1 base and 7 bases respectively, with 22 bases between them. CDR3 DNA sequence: TGCAGTGCTAGAGGGAGTGTGACAGGAACTCAGGGGACCCAGTACTTC. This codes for CSARGSVTGTQGTQYF.

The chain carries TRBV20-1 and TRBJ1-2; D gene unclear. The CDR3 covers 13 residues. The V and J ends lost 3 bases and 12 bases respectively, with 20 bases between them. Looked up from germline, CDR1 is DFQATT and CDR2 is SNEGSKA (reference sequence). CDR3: CSASRDKNYGHTF. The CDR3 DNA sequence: TGCAGTGCTAGCCGCGACAAGAACTATGGTCACACCTTC.

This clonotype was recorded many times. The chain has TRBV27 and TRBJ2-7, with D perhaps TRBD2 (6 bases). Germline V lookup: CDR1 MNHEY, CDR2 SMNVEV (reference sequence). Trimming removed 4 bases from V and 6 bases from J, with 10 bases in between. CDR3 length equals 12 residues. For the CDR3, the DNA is TGTGCCAGCAGTTCCCTGGGGGGCGAGCAGTACTTC. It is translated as CASSSLGGEQYF.

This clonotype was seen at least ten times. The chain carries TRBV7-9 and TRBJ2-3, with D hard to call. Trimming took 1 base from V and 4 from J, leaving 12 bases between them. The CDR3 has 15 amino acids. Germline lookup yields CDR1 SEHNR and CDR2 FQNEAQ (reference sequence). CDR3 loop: CASSLVSLTSDTQYF. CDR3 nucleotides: TGTGCCAGCAGCTTAGTATCCCTCACATCAGATACGCAGTATTTT.

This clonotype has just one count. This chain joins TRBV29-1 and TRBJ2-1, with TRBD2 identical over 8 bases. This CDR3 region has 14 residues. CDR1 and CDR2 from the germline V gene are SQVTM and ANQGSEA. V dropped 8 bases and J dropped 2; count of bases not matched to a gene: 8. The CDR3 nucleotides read TGCAGCACGTACGGGGGGGCGGCCTACAATGAGCAGTTCTTC. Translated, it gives CSTYGGAAYNEQFF.

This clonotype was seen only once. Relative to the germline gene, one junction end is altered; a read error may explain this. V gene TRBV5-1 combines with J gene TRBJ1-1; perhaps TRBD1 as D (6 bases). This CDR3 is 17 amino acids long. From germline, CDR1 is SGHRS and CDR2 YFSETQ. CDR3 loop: CASSSEVRGARNTEAFF. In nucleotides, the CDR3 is TGCGCCAGCAGCTCGGAGGTTCGGGGGGCGCGGAACACTGAGGCTTTCTTT.

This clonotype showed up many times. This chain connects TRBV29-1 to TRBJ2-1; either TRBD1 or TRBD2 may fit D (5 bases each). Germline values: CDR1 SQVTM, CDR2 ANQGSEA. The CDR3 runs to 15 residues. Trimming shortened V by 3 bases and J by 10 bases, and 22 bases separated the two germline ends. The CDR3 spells CSVDYIYRGPNEQFF. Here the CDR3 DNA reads TGCAGCGTTGACTATATCTATAGGGGACCCAACGAGCAGTTCTTC.

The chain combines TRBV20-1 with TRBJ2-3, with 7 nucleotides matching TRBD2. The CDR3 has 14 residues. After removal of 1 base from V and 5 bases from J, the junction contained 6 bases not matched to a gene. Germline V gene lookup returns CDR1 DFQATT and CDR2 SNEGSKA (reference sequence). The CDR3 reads CSARGGGVRDTQYF. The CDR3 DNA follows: TGCAGTGCTAGAGGGGGGGGGGTCCGAGATACGCAGTATTTT.

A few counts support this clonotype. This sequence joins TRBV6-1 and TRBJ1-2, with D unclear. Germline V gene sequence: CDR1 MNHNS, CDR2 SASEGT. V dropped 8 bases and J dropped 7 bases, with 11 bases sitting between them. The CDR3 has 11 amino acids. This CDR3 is CASVSYGGYTF. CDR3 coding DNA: TGTGCCAGCGTGAGTTATGGTGGCTACACCTTC.

CDR3 region: CASSLGVGHGANVLTF. CDR3 DNA sequence: TGTGCCAGCAGCTTAGGAGTGGGGCATGGGGCCAACGTCCTGACTTTC. This chain links TRBV7-8 with TRBJ2-6, with D possibly being TRBD1 (5 bases). From germline, CDR1 is SGHVS and CDR2 FQNEAQ. The CDR3 consists of 16 residues. Deletions cut 1 base from V and 3 bases from J, with 10 bases between.

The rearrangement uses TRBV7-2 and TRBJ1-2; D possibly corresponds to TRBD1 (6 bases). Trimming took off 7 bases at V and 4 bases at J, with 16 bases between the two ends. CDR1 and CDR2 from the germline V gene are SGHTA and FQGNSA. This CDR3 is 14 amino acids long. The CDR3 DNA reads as TGTGCCAGCACCCCCGGGACATCCTTCTATGGCTACACCTTC. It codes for CASTPGTSFYGYTF.

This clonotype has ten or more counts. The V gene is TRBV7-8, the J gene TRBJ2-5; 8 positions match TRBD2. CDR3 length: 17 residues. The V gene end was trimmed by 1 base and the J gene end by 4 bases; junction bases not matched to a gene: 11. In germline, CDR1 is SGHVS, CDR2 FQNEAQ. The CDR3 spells CASSLEMQPGGGETQYF. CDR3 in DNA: TGTGCCAGCAGCTTAGAGATGCAGCCGGGAGGGGGAGAGACCCAGTACTTC.

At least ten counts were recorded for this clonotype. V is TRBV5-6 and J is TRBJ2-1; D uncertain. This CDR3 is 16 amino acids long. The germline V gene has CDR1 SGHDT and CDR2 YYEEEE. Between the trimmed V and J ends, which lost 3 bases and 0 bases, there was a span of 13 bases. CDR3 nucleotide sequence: TGTGCCAGCAGCTACACTCCGGCCCCCTCCTACAATGAGCAGTTCTTC. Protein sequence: CASSYTPAPSYNEQFF.